This T cell receptor beta chain stems from a study of blood T cell repertoires in COVID-19. Data came from immunoSEQ multiplex PCR; TCRdb stores just in-frame clones and leaves some out. The repertoire holds about 250,000 clones, roughly 87% seen once, with around 2.6% in the top ten. V was pared by 4 bases and J by 1 base, with 4 bases between. Germline V gene data show CDR1 as SQVTM and CDR2 as ANQGSEA. The CDR3 runs to 11 residues. Sequenced input: PBMCs or T cells enriched from blood (not recorded which). The gene calls are TRBV29-1 and TRBJ1-1; no reliable D call. The source is a woman in her 30s with acute COVID-19. The DNA for the CDR3 is TGCAGCGTTGTATCGAACACTGAAGCTTTCTTT. Translating gives CSVVSNTEAFF.